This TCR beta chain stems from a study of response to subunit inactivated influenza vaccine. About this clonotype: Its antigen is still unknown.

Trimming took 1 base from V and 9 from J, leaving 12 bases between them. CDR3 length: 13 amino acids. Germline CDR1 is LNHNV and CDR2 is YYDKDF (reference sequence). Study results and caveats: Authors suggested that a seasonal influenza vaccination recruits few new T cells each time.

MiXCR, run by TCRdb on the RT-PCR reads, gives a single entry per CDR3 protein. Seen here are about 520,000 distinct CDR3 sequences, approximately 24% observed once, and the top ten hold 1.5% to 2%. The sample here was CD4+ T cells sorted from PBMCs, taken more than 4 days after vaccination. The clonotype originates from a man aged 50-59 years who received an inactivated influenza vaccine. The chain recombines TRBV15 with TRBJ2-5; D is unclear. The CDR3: CATSRGPSRAQYF. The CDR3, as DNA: TGTGCCACCAGCAGAGGCCCTAGTCGGGCCCAGTACTTC.